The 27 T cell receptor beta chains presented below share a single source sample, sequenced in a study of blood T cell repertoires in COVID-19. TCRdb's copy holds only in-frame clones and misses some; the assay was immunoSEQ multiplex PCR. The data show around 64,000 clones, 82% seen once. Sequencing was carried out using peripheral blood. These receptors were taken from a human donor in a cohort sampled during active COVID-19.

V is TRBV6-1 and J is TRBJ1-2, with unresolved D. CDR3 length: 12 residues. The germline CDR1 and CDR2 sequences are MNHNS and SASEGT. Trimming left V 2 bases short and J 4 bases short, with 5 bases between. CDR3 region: CASSEILYGYTF. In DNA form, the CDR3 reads TGTGCCAGCAGTGAAATCCTCTATGGCTACACCTTC.

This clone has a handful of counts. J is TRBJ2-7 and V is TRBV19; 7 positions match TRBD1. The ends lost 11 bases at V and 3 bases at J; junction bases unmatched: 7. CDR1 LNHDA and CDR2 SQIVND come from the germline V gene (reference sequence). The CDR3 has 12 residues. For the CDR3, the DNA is TGTGCCTCATCCCGACAGGGCTACGAGCAGTACTTC. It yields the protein CASSRQGYEQYF.

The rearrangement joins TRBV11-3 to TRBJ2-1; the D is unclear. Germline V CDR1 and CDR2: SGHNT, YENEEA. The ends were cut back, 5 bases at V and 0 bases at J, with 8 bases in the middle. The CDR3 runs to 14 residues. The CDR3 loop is CASSAEHSYNEQFF. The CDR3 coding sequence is TGTGCCAGCAGCGCGGAACACTCCTACAATGAGCAGTTCTTC.

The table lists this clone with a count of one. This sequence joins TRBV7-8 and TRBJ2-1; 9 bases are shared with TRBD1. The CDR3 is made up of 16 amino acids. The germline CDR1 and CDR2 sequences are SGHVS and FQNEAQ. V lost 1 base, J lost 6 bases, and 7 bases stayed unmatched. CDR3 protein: CASSLGGTGTVNEQFF. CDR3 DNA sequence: TGTGCCAGCAGCTTAGGGGGGACAGGGACGGTCAATGAGCAGTTCTTC.

The DNA of the CDR3 is TGCGCCAGCAGTGAGAGCTACACAGGAGAGTATTTT. It specifies CASSESYTGEYF. This chain links TRBV10-2 with TRBJ2-3, with a tentative D call TRBD1 (5 bases). The germline gives CDR1 WSHSY, CDR2 SAAADI. V was shortened by 2 bases and J by 13 bases, with 13 bases between the two germline ends. CDR3 size: 12 residues.

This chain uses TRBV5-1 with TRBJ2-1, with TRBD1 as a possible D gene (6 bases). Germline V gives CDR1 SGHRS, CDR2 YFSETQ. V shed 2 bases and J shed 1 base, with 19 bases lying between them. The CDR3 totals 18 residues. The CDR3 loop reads CASSFSGVVGQSYNEQFF. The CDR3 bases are TGCGCCAGCAGCTTCTCAGGGGTAGTAGGGCAATCCTACAATGAGCAGTTCTTC.

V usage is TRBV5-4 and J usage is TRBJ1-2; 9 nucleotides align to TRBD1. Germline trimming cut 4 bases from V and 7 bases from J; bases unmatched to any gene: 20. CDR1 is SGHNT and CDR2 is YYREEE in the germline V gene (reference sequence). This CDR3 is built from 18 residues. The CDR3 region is CASSGLFRPGQGAGGYTF. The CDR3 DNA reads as TGTGCCAGCAGCGGATTATTCCGACCGGGACAGGGTGCGGGTGGCTACACCTTC.

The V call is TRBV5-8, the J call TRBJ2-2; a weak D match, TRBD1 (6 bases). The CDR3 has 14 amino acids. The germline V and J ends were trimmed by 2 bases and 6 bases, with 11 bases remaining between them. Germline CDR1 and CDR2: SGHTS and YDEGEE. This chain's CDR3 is CASSFGGLAGELFF. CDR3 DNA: TGTGCCAGCAGCTTTGGGGGCCTAGCCGGGGAGCTGTTTTTT.

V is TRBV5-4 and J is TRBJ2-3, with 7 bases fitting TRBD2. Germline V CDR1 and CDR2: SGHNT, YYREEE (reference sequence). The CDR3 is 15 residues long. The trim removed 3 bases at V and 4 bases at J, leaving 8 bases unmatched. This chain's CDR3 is CASSSAGRYADTQYF. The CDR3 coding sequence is TGTGCCAGCAGCTCGGCCGGGAGGTACGCAGATACGCAGTATTTT.

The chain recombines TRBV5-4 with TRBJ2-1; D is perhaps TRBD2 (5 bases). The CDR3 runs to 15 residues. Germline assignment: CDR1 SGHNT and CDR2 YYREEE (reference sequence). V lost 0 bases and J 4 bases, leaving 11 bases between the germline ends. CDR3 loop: CASSLVGEGYNEQFF. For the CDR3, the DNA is TGTGCCAGCAGCTTGGTAGGTGAGGGATACAATGAGCAGTTCTTC.

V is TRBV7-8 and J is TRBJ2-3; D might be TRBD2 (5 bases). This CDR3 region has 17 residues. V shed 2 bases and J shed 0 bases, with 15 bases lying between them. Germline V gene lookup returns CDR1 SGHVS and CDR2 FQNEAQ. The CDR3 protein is CASSLRERRTSTDTQYF. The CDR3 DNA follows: TGTGCCAGCAGCTTAAGGGAGAGGCGAACTAGCACAGATACGCAGTATTTT. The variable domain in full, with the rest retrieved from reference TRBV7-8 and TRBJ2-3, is GAGVSQSPRYKVAKRGQDVALRCDPISGHVSLFWYQQALGQGPEFLTYFQNEAQLDKSGLPSDRFFAERPEGSVSTLKIQRTQQEDSAVYLCASSLRERRTSTDTQYFGPGTRLTVL.

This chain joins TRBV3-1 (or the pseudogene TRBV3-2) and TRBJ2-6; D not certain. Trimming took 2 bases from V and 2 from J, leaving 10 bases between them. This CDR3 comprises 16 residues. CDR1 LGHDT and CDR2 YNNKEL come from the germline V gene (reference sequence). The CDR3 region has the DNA TGTGCCAGCAGCCAAACGTCCCAGGCTGGGGCCAACGTCCTGACTTTC. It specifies CASSQTSQAGANVLTF.

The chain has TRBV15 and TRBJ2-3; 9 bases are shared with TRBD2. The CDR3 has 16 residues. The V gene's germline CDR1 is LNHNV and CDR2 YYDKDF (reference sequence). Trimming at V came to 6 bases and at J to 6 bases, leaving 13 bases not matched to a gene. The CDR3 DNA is TGTGCCACCAGTCCCGGACTGGCGGGGGGGCAGGATACGCAGTATTTT. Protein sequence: CATSPGLAGGQDTQYF.

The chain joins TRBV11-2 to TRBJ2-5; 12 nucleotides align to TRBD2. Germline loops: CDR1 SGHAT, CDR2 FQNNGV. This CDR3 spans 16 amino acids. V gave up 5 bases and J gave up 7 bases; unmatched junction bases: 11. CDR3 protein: CASSQTSGGAKPTQYF. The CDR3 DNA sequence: TGTGCCAGCAGCCAGACTAGCGGGGGAGCGAAGCCGACCCAGTACTTC.

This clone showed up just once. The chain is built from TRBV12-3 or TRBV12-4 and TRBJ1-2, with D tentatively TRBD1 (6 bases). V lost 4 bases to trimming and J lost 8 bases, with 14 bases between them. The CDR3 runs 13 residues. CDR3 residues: CASSSAQGVGYTF. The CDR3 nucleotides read TGTGCCAGCAGTTCAGCACAGGGCGTAGGCTACACCTTC.

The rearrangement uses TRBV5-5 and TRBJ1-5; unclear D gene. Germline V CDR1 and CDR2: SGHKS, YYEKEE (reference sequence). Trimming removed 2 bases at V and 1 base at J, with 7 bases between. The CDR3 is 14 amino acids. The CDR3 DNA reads TGTGCCAGCAGCTTAGAGGTGAGCAATCAGCCCCAGCATTTT. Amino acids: CASSLEVSNQPQHF.

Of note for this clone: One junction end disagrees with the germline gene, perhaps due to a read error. CDR3 amino acids: CASSKRGTTGELFF. CDR3 coding DNA: TGTGCCAGCAGTAAGCGGGGAACTACCGGGGAGCTGTTTTTT. The rearrangement links TRBV19 to TRBJ2-2; TRBD2 matches 7 bases. Germline CDR1 is LNHDA and CDR2 is SQIVND (reference sequence). This CDR3 region has 14 residues.

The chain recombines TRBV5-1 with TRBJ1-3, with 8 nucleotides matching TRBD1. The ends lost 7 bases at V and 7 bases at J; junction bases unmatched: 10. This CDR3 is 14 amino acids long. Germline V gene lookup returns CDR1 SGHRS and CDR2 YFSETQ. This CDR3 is CASRNDRGGNTIYF. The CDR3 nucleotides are TGCGCCAGCCGAAACGACAGGGGAGGGAACACCATATATTTT.

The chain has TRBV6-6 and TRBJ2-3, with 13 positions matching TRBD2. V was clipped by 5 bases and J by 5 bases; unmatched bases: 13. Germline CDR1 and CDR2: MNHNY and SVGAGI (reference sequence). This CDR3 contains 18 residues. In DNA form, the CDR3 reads TGTGCCAGCAGTCCCTACCTGACTAGCGGGGGGCGCAGAGATACGCAGTATTTT. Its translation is CASSPYLTSGGRRDTQYF.

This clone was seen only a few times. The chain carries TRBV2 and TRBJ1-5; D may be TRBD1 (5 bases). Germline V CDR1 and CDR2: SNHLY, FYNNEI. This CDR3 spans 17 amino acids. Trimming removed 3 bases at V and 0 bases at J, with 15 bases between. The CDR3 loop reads CASSEGWTPYSNQPQHF. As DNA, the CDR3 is TGTGCCAGCAGTGAGGGGTGGACACCTTATAGCAATCAGCCCCAGCATTTT.

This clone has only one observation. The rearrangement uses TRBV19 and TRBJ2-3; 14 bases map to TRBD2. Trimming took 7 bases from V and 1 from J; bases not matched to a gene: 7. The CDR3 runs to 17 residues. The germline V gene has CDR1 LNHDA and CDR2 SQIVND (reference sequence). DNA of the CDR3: TGTGCCAGTACCGGACTAGCGGGGGGCATTCGCACAGATACGCAGTATTTT. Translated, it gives CASTGLAGGIRTDTQYF.

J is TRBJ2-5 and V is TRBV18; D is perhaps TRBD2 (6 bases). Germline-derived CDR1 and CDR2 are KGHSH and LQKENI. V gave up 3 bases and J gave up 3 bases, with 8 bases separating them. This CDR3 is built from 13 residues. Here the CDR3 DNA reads TGTGCCAGCTCACCGGGAGGCGAAGAGACCCAGTACTTC. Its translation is CASSPGGEETQYF.

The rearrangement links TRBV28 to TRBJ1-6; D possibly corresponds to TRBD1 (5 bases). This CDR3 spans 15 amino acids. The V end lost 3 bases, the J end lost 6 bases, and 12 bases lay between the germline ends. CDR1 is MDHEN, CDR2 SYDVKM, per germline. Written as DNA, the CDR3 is TGTGCCAGCAGTTTGGTCGGGGGGGGTAATTCACCCCTCCACTTT. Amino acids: CASSLVGGGNSPLHF.

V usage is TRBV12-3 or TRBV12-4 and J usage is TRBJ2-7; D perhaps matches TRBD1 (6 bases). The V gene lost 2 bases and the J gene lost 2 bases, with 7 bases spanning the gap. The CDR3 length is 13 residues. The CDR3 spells CASSLQGPYEQYF. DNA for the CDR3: TGTGCCAGCAGTTTACAGGGGCCCTACGAGCAGTACTTC.

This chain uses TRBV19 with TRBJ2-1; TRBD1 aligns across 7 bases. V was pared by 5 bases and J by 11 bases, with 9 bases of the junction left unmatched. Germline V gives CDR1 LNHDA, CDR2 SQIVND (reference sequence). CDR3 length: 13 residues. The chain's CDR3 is CASSARQGLQQFF. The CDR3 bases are TGTGCCAGTAGTGCAAGACAGGGTTTGCAGCAGTTCTTC.

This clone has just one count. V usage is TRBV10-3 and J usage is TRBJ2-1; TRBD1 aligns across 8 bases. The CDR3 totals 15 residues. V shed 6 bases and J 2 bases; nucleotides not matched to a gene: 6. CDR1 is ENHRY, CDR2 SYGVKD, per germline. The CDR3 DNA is TGTGCCATCAGCGCCGGGACAGGCGCCTACAATGAGCAGTTCTTC. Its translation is CAISAGTGAYNEQFF.

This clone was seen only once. CDR3 DNA: TGCGCCAGCAGCTGGGGCCCGGGGGGTAACACTGAAGCTTTCTTT. Residues: CASSWGPGGNTEAFF. The V call is TRBV5-1, the J call TRBJ1-1, with D tentatively TRBD1 (5 bases). Germline V gene sequence: CDR1 SGHRS, CDR2 YFSETQ. This CDR3 contains 15 residues. V lost 3 bases, J lost 2 bases, and 14 bases lay in between.